The source of this TCR beta chain is a study of CD8 T cells in Susac syndrome. CD8+ and CD4+ T cells circulating in blood were sequenced for TCR beta. The multiple sclerosis control group was made up of treatment-naive patients with stable or active relapsing-remitting disease. The authors negatively isolated CD8+ and CD4+ T cells and FACS-enriched TEMRA cells. This clonotype was seen only a few times. The RNA input was roughly 0.45 to 1 ug, and it was reverse transcribed with random hexamers. One entry per CDR3 protein results from TCRdb running MiXCR on the immunoSEQ multiplex PCR reads. The sample has 330,000 or so distinct CDR3 sequences; approximately 85% are singletons. V was cut by 1 base and J by 4 bases, with 10 bases left in between. Germline CDR1 is SQVTM and CDR2 is ANQGSEA. CDR3 length: 13 amino acids.

The genes are TRBV29-1 and TRBJ1-1; perhaps TRBD1 as D (6 bases). What was sequenced was CD8+ T cells from PBMCs. The clonotype was recovered from a human donor with multiple sclerosis. CDR3 loop: CSVEGGASTEAFF. The CDR3 DNA follows: TGCAGCGTTGAAGGGGGGGCGAGCACTGAAGCTTTCTTT.